This TCR beta chain was identified in a study of shared clonotypes between healthy human individuals (dated by TCRdb to the early 2020s). Regarding the complete study: The cohort included a few men and a couple of women between 18 and 49 years of age. For each donor, CD4 naive and CD4 memory were each given three plates, CD8 naive was given two plates, and CD8 memory was given one plate. To estimate repertoire size and how much clonotypes are shared between individuals, the study performed deep sequencing of blood TCR repertoires from a handful of healthy adults. To increase sequencing depth and limit assay-specific biases, TCR repertoire library preparation and sequencing were carried out by different laboratories using diverse techniques. Between about 0.9 and 8.9 billion PBMCs per donor were obtained by leukapheresis. What the work shows at the level of the full study, not this receptor alone: The genetic and exposure-history diversity represented was limited by the small number of donors. Sampling was restricted to blood, and TCR repertoires in tissues likely differ from the TCR repertoires found in blood. Naive subsets generally had larger estimated clonotype richness than memory subsets. Across a few donors, around 5% of naive CD4, approximately 3.6% of naive CD8, 2% to 2.5% of memory CD4, and roughly 0.4% of memory CD8 clonotypes were shared. Based on pairwise subsampling, the degree of clonotype sharing among donors was expected to be affected by sequencing depth. Incomplete sequencing was indicated by rarefaction of sorted-subset datasets, despite the large sequencing depth. Compared with non-shared clonotypes, clonotypes shared by all four sorted-subset donors had higher generation probabilities.

Donors were healthy HIV-negative adults with no recently reported acute infections or vaccinations. Every donor was a Caucasian adult residing in Nashville, Tennessee, USA. CD4+ T cells were enriched by magnetic negative selection; naive cells were then positively selected on CD45RA, and the negative fraction formed the memory subset. After blood collection by leukapheresis, PBMCs were isolated using Ficoll-Histopaque density gradient centrifugation and then cryopreserved in the vapor phase of liquid nitrogen. Analytical flow cytometry was used to check the purity and quantity of each magnetically sorted T cell population. Genomic DNA was isolated from every sorted fraction and measured by UV absorbance on a Nanodrop 2000c. Regarding this clone: The antigen it recognizes is unknown. There are no base qualities to consult, and no much larger clone falls within one base.

Cut back by 4 bases and 2 bases, the V and J ends lie 11 bases apart. From cysteine to phenylalanine, the CDR3 is 14 amino acids long. Just the 42-base CDR3 DNA is kept, in frame starting at base 1. CDR1 and CDR2 are read off the germline V gene as ENHRY and SYGVKD. TCR CDR3 regions were amplified from genomic DNA by multiplex PCR using the deep immunoSEQ assay. Extracted genomic DNA from each cell subset was spread evenly across all wells of several immunoSEQ 96-well plates, with each plate serving as a replicate. For sorted subsets, each replicate PCR was loaded with 200 to 250 ng genomic DNA, equivalent to 30,000 or so T cell genomes. Purified libraries were measured with a Qubit 3.0 fluorometer, size-checked on a Bioanalyzer 2100, and measured again with the KAPA Library Quantification kit. A separate single-read 150-cycle Illumina NextSeq 550 flow cell was used to sequence each immunoSEQ 96-well plate. The paper's processing steps were these. Because only junctional sequences without quality scores were contained in the immunoSEQ output, filtering matching that applied to full-length reads could not be performed. Sequences were annotated with PyIR, a Python wrapper for IgBLAST v1.9, and V/J genes and CDR3 were assigned using IMGT germline references. Any read was removed if the V/J assignment was weak (E-value above 1e-6), the CDR3 was missing, or the read contained stop codons, out-of-frame junctions, or ambiguous translated residues. V3J clonotypes were defined by identical inferred V gene, J gene, and CDR3 amino acid sequence. Percentage overlap between repertoires was calculated by dividing the number of shared unique clonotypes by the size of the smaller repertoire. Three approaches were used to assess repertoire richness: RTK rarefaction, the Chao1 estimator, and Recon v2.1 estimates of unobserved clonotypes. For all TCRbeta clonotypes obtained by the gDNA method from four donors, generation probabilities were computed with OLGA. TCRdb mirrors the immuneACCESS table, restricted to in-frame sequences. Some clones are absent from its copies; in checked studies, under half trace to an unresolved V gene, and the reason for the others is unknown. V, J and clone size are taken as reported in that table, and D and trimming were inferred from the DNA itself. Present in this sample are some 2.1 million clones, 85% to 95% of which were seen just once. Under 0.15% of the sample is taken by the ten largest.

The receptor comes from a man younger than 35 in good health. The chain links TRBV10-3 with TRBJ2-5; TRBD2 is a possible D gene, resting on 6 matching bases. Sequenced material: naive CD4+ T cells sorted from blood. The cell subset or site label, read with the paper, signifies: CD45RA+ positively selected. The CDR3 here reads CAISAASAQETQYF. Here is the DNA: TGTGCCATCAGTGCGGCTAGCGCTCAAGAGACCCAGTACTTC.